This T cell receptor (beta chain) was documented in a study of blood T cell repertoires in COVID-19. Here immunoSEQ multiplex PCR was the method, and the copy in TCRdb shows in-frame clones only, minus some. The sample shows roughly 160,000 clones, roughly 84% of them seen only once. The ends were cut back, 0 bases at V and 10 bases at J, with 9 bases in the middle. Germline loops: CDR1 SGHTA, CDR2 FQGNSA. The CDR3 covers 13 residues. The chain combines TRBV7-2 with TRBJ1-4; D is ambiguous. The sample consisted of peripheral blood. This receptor was identified in a man older than 75 with COVID-19, enrolled during active disease. The CDR3 nucleotides read TGTGCCAGCAGCTTAGCCCGACGGGGAAAACTGTTTTTT. Translating gives CASSLARRGKLFF. The full variable domain, in which reference TRBV7-2 and TRBJ1-4 provide the parts outside the CDR3, is GAGVSQSPSNKVTEKGKDVELRCDPISGHTALYWYRQSLGQGLEFLIYFQGNSAPDKSGLPSDRFSAERTGGSVSTLTIQRTQQEDSAVYLCASSLARRGKLFFGSGTQLSVL.